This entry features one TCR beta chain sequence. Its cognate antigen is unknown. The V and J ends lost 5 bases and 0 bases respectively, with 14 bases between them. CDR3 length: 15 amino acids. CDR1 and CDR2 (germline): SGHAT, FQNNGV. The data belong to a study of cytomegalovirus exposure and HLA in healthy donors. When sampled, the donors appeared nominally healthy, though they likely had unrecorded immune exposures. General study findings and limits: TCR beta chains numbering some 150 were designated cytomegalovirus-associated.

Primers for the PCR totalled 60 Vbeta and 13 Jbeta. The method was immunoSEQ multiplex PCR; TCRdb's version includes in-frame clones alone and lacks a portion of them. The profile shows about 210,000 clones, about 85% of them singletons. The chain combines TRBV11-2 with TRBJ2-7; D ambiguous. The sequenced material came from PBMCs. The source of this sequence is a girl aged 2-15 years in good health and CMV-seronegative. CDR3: CASSNNPASSYEQYF. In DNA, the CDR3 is TGTGCCAGCAGCAACAATCCTGCTAGCTCCTACGAGCAGTACTTC.